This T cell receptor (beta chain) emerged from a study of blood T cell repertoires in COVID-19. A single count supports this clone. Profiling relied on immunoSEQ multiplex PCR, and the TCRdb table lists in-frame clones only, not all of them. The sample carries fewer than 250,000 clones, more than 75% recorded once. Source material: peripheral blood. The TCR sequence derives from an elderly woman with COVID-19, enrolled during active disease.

The CDR3 here is CASSRRTSGGGTGELFF. The CDR3 DNA follows: TGCGCCAGCAGCCGACGGACTAGCGGGGGAGGGACCGGGGAGCTGTTTTTT. This chain uses TRBV5-1 with TRBJ2-2, with 13 bases matching TRBD2. Per the germline V gene, CDR1 is SGHRS and CDR2 is YFSETQ. Trimming removed 4 bases from V and 5 bases from J; junction bases left unmatched: 8. The CDR3 length is 17 residues. Full variable domain (missing parts from reference TRBV5-1 and TRBJ2-2): KAGVTQTPRYLIKTRGQQVTLSCSPISGHRSVSWYQQTPGQGLQFLFEYFSETQRNKGNFPGRFSGRQFSNSRSEMNVSTLELGDSALYLCASSRRTSGGGTGELFFGEGSRLTVL.